The rows below give T cell receptor beta chains drawn from one sample of a study of spatial heterogeneity in lung cancer. From the 5' RACE reads, TCRdb called clonotypes with MiXCR, one entry per CDR3 protein. Among about 38,000 distinct CDR3 sequences listed, 6.5% to 9% were seen once. The material was PBMCs, obtained at surgery. All receptors come from a male donor with early-stage non-small cell lung cancer. Each CDR3 is given with its conserved first and last residue. D genes are given only for firm matches. Not every row has a clone size; where given, it reads once, few, many or a size class.

>TRBV25-1|TRBJ2-3|16|TRBD2|once
TGTGCCAGCAGTGTTCCTAGCGGGCTGAGCACAGATACGCAGTATTTT
CASSVPSGLSTDTQYF
>TRBV20-1|TRBJ1-2|14|-|-
TGCAGTGCCCACCGGCTGGGGCAGGACTATGGCTACACCTTC
CSAHRLGQDYGYTF
>TRBV20-1|TRBJ1-2|11|-|few
TGCAGTGCTACAGGGGATTATGGCTACACCTTC
CSATGDYGYTF
>TRBV6-6|TRBJ2-1|14|-|many
TGTGCCAGCAGTTATATACGGGTATACAATGAGCAGTTCTTC
CASSYIRVYNEQFF
>TRBV9|TRBJ2-5|17|TRBD2|many
TGTGCCAGCAGCAGATCGCAGGCTAGCGGGAGCCAAGAGACCCAGTACTTC
CASSRSQASGSQETQYF
>TRBV27|TRBJ2-1|16|TRBD2|medium-sized
TGTGCCAGCAGTTTATCATACGGGGGGTTCTACAATGAGCAGTTCTTC
CASSLSYGGFYNEQFF
>TRBV11-2|TRBJ2-7|14|TRBD2|many
TGTGCCAGCAGCTTGCTGCGGGGGGGCCACGAGCAGTACTTC
CASSLLRGGHEQYF
>TRBV7-3|TRBJ2-1|16|TRBD2|many
TGTGCCAGCAGCCCCGTAGGAGCGGGGGTCTACAATGAGCAGTTCTTC
CASSPVGAGVYNEQFF
>TRBV20-1|TRBJ2-2|15|-|many
TGCAGTGCTCGGGACCCAGGTTCGAACACCGGGGAGCTGTTTTTT
CSARDPGSNTGELFF
>TRBV19|TRBJ2-5|13|-|-
TGTGCCAGTAGTAGCCAGGGTGGGGAGACCCAGTACTTC
CASSSQGGETQYF
>TRBV15|TRBJ2-7|15|-|many
TGTGCCACCAGCAGAGATTCCGGTAGCTCCTACGAGCAGTACTTC
CATSRDSGSSYEQYF
>TRBV18|TRBJ2-6|18|-|-
TGTGCCAGCTCACCGTTCAGGACGTCCGTCTCTGGGGCCAACGTCCTGACTTTC
CASSPFRTSVSGANVLTF
>TRBV7-9|TRBJ2-7|17|TRBD2|many
TGTGCCAGCAGCTTAGCCGGGACTAGCGGGGGGACGTACGAGCAGTACTTC
CASSLAGTSGGTYEQYF
>TRBV6-6|TRBJ1-4|17|-|many
TGTGCCAGCAGTTACTCGAGGGGTGGACGTTGGAATGGAGAACTGTTTTTT
CASSYSRGGRWNGELFF
>TRBV27|TRBJ2-5|14|TRBD1|few
TGTGCCAGCAGAGCAGGGGGCTGGAGGGAGACCCAGTACTTC
CASRAGGWRETQYF
>TRBV7-8|TRBJ1-4|17|TRBD1|many
TGTGCCAGCAGCCCGAGGGGGGACAGGGGGACTAATGAAAAACTGTTTTTT
CASSPRGDRGTNEKLFF
>TRBV5-1|TRBJ2-2|14|-|many
TGCGCCAGCAGCTTGTGGGGGGCCACCGGGGAGCTGTTTTTT
CASSLWGATGELFF
>TRBV7-2|TRBJ2-7|15|TRBD2|-
TGTGCCAGCAGCCCCCCTAGCGGGGGCACCTACGAGCAGTACTTC
CASSPPSGGTYEQYF
>TRBV12-3/TRBV12-4|TRBJ1-6|16|-|many
TGTGCCAGCAGTTTTTGGAGGGCGATGACTTTTTCACCCCTCCACTTT
CASSFWRAMTFSPLHF
>TRBV4-3|TRBJ2-1|18|-|many
TGCGCCAGCAGCCAAGATCTGGTCATGCTGGGGTCGGACAATGAGCAGTTCTTC
CASSQDLVMLGSDNEQFF
>TRBV5-1|TRBJ2-2|16|TRBD2|many
TGCGCCAGCAGCTTGGATCCTAGCGGGAGAACCGGGGAGCTGTTTTTT
CASSLDPSGRTGELFF
>TRBV21-1|TRBJ2-2|17|-|many
TGTGCCAGCAGCAAATTCGCGGGGGCGGGTTTCCCCGGGGAGCTGTTTTTT
CASSKFAGAGFPGELFF
>TRBV24-1|TRBJ2-5|15|-|few
TGTGCCACCAGCCCCCCCGCAGGGGGGACGCGGGCCCAGTACTTC
CATSPPAGGTRAQYF
>TRBV5-1|TRBJ1-2|15|-|many
TGCGCCAGCAGTTCACCGGGGGAGTCTAACTATGGCTACACCTTC
CASSSPGESNYGYTF
>TRBV20-1|TRBJ2-7|13|TRBD1|few
TGCAGTGCTAGGGGAACAGGGGATGACGAGCAGTACTTC
CSARGTGDDEQYF
>TRBV12-3/TRBV12-4|TRBJ2-7|13|-|-
TGTGCCAGCAGCCCGTCCGGTGCCGGCGAGCAGTACTTC
CASSPSGAGEQYF
>TRBV6-1|TRBJ2-1|14|TRBD1|many
TGTGCCAGCAGCCCCAGGGGGCTGGGGGATGAGCAGTTCTTC
CASSPRGLGDEQFF
>TRBV29-1|TRBJ2-1|12|TRBD1|many
TGCAGCGTTTACCGGGACAGCAATGAGCAGTTCTTC
CSVYRDSNEQFF
>TRBV12-3/TRBV12-4|TRBJ2-5|13|-|few
TGTGCCAGCAGTTTAACAGTTACGGGGACCCAGTACTTC
CASSLTVTGTQYF
>TRBV24-1|TRBJ1-2|12|-|many
TGTGCCACCAGTGATCAAGTCTATGGCTACACCTTC
CATSDQVYGYTF
>TRBV30|TRBJ2-7|11|-|-
TGTGCCTGGAGTGCTCCCTACGAGCAGTACTTC
CAWSAPYEQYF
>TRBV7-7|TRBJ2-7|13|-|few
TGTGCTAGCAGCCTGTTGGGGGGAGGCGAGCAGTACTTC
CASSLLGGGEQYF
>TRBV3-1|TRBJ1-5|13|-|many
TGTGCCAGCAGCCGAGTTCGGGGGCAGCCCCAGCATTTT
CASSRVRGQPQHF